These 30 T cell receptor beta chains originate from one sample sequenced in a study of control samples from healthy donors and cancer patients. Measured with immunoSEQ multiplex PCR; TCRdb has only the in-frame clones, and not every one. The profile covers some 67,000 clones, with around 87% appearing a single time and under 2.5% taken by the ten largest. The sequencing input was PBMCs. Receptor source: a woman in her fifties or sixties with head and neck cancer.

The V call is TRBV5-1, the J call TRBJ1-3; D perhaps matches TRBD1 (6 bases). The CDR3 sequence is 15 residues long. Germline assignment: CDR1 SGHRS and CDR2 YFSETQ. Trimming took 4 bases from V and 0 from J, leaving 11 bases between them. CDR3 in DNA: TGCGCCAGCAGCGAGGGGGGTCCCTCTGGAAACACCATATATTTT. This encodes CASSEGGPSGNTIYF.

The chain joins TRBV7-3 to TRBJ2-1; 8 nucleotides align to TRBD2. CDR3 length: 15 amino acids. Per germline, CDR1 SGHTA and CDR2 FQGTGA. After removal of 3 bases from V and 2 bases from J, the junction contained 3 bases not matched to a gene. CDR3 loop: CASSFEGLAYNEQFF. DNA for the CDR3: TGTGCCAGCAGCTTTGAGGGACTAGCCTACAATGAGCAGTTCTTC.

The chain uses TRBV7-2 and TRBJ2-3; TRBD2 aligns across 9 bases. Germline V gene data show CDR1 as SGHTA and CDR2 as FQGNSA. V lost 1 base to trimming and J lost 2 bases; unmatched junction nucleotides: 4. This CDR3 region has 16 residues. The CDR3 DNA reads as TGTGCCAGCAGCTTAGGGACTAGCGAAAACACAGATACGCAGTATTTT. As protein: CASSLGTSENTDTQYF.

The CDR3 loop is CASSPPPPNYGYTF. CDR3 DNA: TGTGCCAGCAGTCCTCCGCCACCGAACTATGGCTACACCTTC. The chain combines TRBV28 with TRBJ1-2; D gene uncertain. CDR3 length: 14 residues. Germline V gene data show CDR1 as MDHEN and CDR2 as SYDVKM. The V and J ends lost 5 bases and 2 bases respectively, with 12 bases between them.

V usage is TRBV28 and J usage is TRBJ1-4; 7 bases are a match to TRBD1. The CDR3 loop spans 14 amino acids. After removal of 5 bases from V and 3 bases from J, the junction contained 3 bases not matched to a gene. CDR1 MDHEN and CDR2 SYDVKM come from the germline V gene. CDR3 protein: CASSGTAPNEKLFF. For the CDR3, the DNA is TGTGCCAGCAGTGGGACAGCGCCTAATGAAAAACTGTTTTTT.

This sequence joins TRBV15 and TRBJ1-1, with D uncertain. The CDR3 spans 15 residues. The V end was cut by 3 bases, the J end by 0 bases, with 11 bases between. Germline V CDR1 and CDR2: LNHNV, YYDKDF (reference sequence). The CDR3 loop is CATSSGTAMNTEAFF. The CDR3 nucleotides read TGTGCCACCAGCAGCGGTACAGCTATGAACACTGAAGCTTTCTTT.

The rearrangement links TRBV10-2 to TRBJ2-1, with TRBD1 matching 10 bases. Per germline, CDR1 WSHSY and CDR2 SAAADI. There are 15 residues in the CDR3. V shed 8 bases and J 6 bases; nucleotides not matched to a gene: 10. DNA for the CDR3: TGCGCCAGCTCCAACCGGGACAGGGGTGGCAATGAGCAGTTCTTC. Amino acid sequence: CASSNRDRGGNEQFF.

The count of this clone is one. The chain is built from TRBV9 and TRBJ2-1; 8 positions match TRBD2. Germline trimming cut 0 bases from V and 3 bases from J; bases unmatched to any gene: 8. The CDR3 runs 17 residues. In germline, CDR1 is SGDLS, CDR2 YYNGEE. CDR3 protein: CASSVAGGSGVYNEQFF. CDR3 bases: TGTGCCAGCAGCGTAGCGGGGGGTAGCGGGGTCTACAATGAGCAGTTCTTC.

V and J are TRBV30 and TRBJ1-3; D not certain. The V gene lost 3 bases and the J gene lost 0 bases, with 15 bases spanning the gap. The CDR3 has 16 residues. Germline V gives CDR1 GTSNPN, CDR2 SVGIG (reference sequence). The CDR3 DNA follows: TGTGCCTGGAGGACCATAACCGGCTACTCTGGAAACACCATATATTTT. Its protein product is CAWRTITGYSGNTIYF.

V and J are TRBV30 and TRBJ1-4, with TRBD1 matching over 7 bases. There are 16 residues in the CDR3. Germline V gene sequence: CDR1 GTSNPN, CDR2 SVGIG (reference sequence). V was pared by 0 bases and J by 8 bases, with 12 bases of the junction left unmatched. CDR3 nucleotides: TGTGCCTGGAGTGTTTGGGCCCGACAGGGAGGAGAAAAACTGTTTTTT. It translates to CAWSVWARQGGEKLFF.

In DNA, the CDR3 is TGTGCCAGCAGCCACTTGGGAGCTAGCACAGATACGCAGTATTTT. Protein: CASSHLGASTDTQYF. The chain carries TRBV3-1 (or the pseudogene TRBV3-2) and TRBJ2-3, with a weak D call TRBD2 (5 bases). V lost 3 bases and J lost 0, with 10 bases in between. The CDR3 contains 15 residues. Germline-derived CDR1 and CDR2 are LGHDT and YNNKEL (reference sequence).

This clone was observed a handful of times. V is TRBV3-1 (or the pseudogene TRBV3-2) and J is TRBJ2-5; tentative D call: TRBD2 (7 bases). This CDR3 has 16 amino acids. Germline V gives CDR1 LGHDT, CDR2 YNNKEL (reference sequence). Deletions cut 4 bases from V and 7 bases from J, with 22 bases between. The CDR3 is CASSLGGGTPHGTQYF. The CDR3 bases are TGTGCCAGCAGCCTGGGGGGGGGCACACCCCATGGGACCCAGTACTTC.

This clone was observed a handful of times. J is TRBJ2-7 and V is TRBV7-6, with D hard to call. This CDR3 is 13 amino acids long. V was trimmed by 4 bases and J by 3 bases, leaving 10 bases between them. Germline CDR1 is SGHVS and CDR2 is FNYEAQ. DNA of the CDR3: TGTGCCAGCAGCTACCGACCGGACTACGAGCAGTACTTC. Protein sequence: CASSYRPDYEQYF.

The chain links TRBV4-1 to TRBJ2-2, with D uncertain. Trimming removed 2 bases at V and 5 bases at J, with 12 bases between. CDR3 length equals 15 residues. Germline CDR1 and CDR2: MGHRA and YSYEKL. CDR3 loop: CASSQQDLQTGELFF. Written as DNA, the CDR3 is TGCGCCAGCAGCCAACAGGACCTCCAAACCGGGGAGCTGTTTTTT.

V is TRBV30 and J is TRBJ1-6, with a weak D call TRBD1 (5 bases). The CDR3 is 16 amino acids. The V end lost 2 bases, the J end lost 0 bases, and 11 bases lay between the germline ends. Looked up from germline, CDR1 is GTSNPN and CDR2 is SVGIG (reference sequence). DNA of the CDR3: TGTGCCTGGAGTTGGGGACCCAGCTCCTATAATTCACCCCTCCACTTT. As protein: CAWSWGPSSYNSPLHF.

The V call is TRBV9, the J call TRBJ1-1; the D gene is possibly TRBD1 (5 bases). The CDR3 runs 15 residues. The V end lost 2 bases, the J end lost 1 base, and 12 bases lay between the germline ends. CDR1 and CDR2 (germline): SGDLS, YYNGEE. DNA for the CDR3: TGTGCCAGCAGCGTCGGTGGGGGAGCGAACACTGAAGCTTTCTTT. Amino acids: CASSVGGGANTEAFF.

The CDR3 coding sequence is TGCGCCAGCAGCCAAGATTTAAACGTGAAGGCTACTGAAGCTTTCTTT. Protein: CASSQDLNVKATEAFF. The chain recombines TRBV4-3 with TRBJ1-1; D unresolved. With 0 bases removed from V and 5 bases from J, the gap between germline ends came to 16 bases. CDR1 is LGHNA and CDR2 is YSLEER in the germline V gene. The CDR3 sequence is 16 residues long.

The rearrangement links TRBV27 to TRBJ1-1; D unclear. The CDR3 covers 12 residues. The V end lost 5 bases, the J end lost 6 bases, and 10 bases lay between the germline ends. Germline CDR1 MNHEY, CDR2 SMNVEV (reference sequence). The CDR3: CASSPPGAEAFF. The DNA for the CDR3 is TGTGCCAGCAGTCCCCCAGGCGCTGAAGCTTTCTTT.

The chain links TRBV3-1 (or the pseudogene TRBV3-2) to TRBJ1-1; TRBD1 matches 7 bases. This CDR3 contains 13 residues. The V and J ends lost 4 bases and 11 bases, in that order; junction bases with no gene match: 10. Germline V gene lookup returns CDR1 LGHDT and CDR2 YNNKEL (reference sequence). The chain's CDR3 is CASSPLTGLYAFF. CDR3 sequence (DNA): TGTGCCAGCAGCCCACTGACAGGGCTTTATGCTTTCTTT.

V gene TRBV19 combines with J gene TRBJ2-7, with D hard to call. CDR1 and CDR2 (germline): LNHDA, SQIVND (reference sequence). CDR3 size: 13 residues. Trimming stripped 6 bases from V and 3 bases from J, with 12 bases between. The CDR3: CASSLGSDYEQYF. CDR3 nucleotide sequence: TGTGCCAGTAGCCTGGGAAGTGACTACGAGCAGTACTTC.

This clone was counted between two and nine times. This chain links TRBV15 with TRBJ1-6; TRBD1 matches at 9 bases. Germline V gene lookup returns CDR1 LNHNV and CDR2 YYDKDF (reference sequence). V was clipped by 0 bases and J by 10 bases; unmatched bases: 10. The CDR3 has 17 residues. This chain's CDR3 is CATSRDLTGGLGSPLHF. Written as DNA, the CDR3 is TGTGCCACCAGCAGAGATCTTACAGGGGGCCTTGGGTCACCCCTCCACTTT.

The chain recombines TRBV19 with TRBJ2-1, with 9 bases that match TRBD1. After removal of 1 base from V and 7 bases from J, the junction contained 5 bases not matched to a gene. The CDR3 has 15 amino acids. CDR1 and CDR2 (germline): LNHDA, SQIVND (reference sequence). The CDR3, as DNA: TGTGCCAGTAGTATAGGCGGGACAGGGCGAAATGAGCAGTTCTTC. The encoded protein is CASSIGGTGRNEQFF.

The V and J genes are TRBV9 and TRBJ1-5, with D unresolved. V shed 0 bases and J shed 4 bases, with 11 bases lying between them. CDR3 length: 15 amino acids. The germline gives CDR1 SGDLS, CDR2 YYNGEE. CDR3 in DNA: TGTGCCAGCAGCGTAGGGCGGACCAAGAATCAGCCCCAGCATTTT. Protein product: CASSVGRTKNQPQHF.

The rearrangement links TRBV29-1 to TRBJ1-1, with D unclear. The V end lost 2 bases, the J end lost 3 bases, and 16 bases lay between the germline ends. Germline loops: CDR1 SQVTM, CDR2 ANQGSEA. The CDR3 has 15 residues. The DNA for the CDR3 is TGCAGCGTTGAATTAGACGGGGTCGGGGACACTGAAGCTTTCTTT. This translates into CSVELDGVGDTEAFF.

The V gene is TRBV25-1, the J gene TRBJ2-7, with D perhaps matching TRBD1 or TRBD2 (5 bases each). The germline CDR1 and CDR2 sequences are MGHDK and SYGVNS. V lost 2 bases, J lost 3 bases, and 14 bases lay in between. The CDR3 consists of 15 residues. CDR3 sequence reads: CASSEDNRRIYEQYF. DNA of the CDR3: TGTGCCAGCAGTGAAGATAACAGGAGGATCTACGAGCAGTACTTC.

This rearrangement joins TRBV6-1 to TRBJ1-5; tentative D call: TRBD1 (6 bases). Germline CDR1 MNHNS, CDR2 SASEGT. With 2 bases removed from V and 9 bases from J, the gap between germline ends came to 14 bases. The CDR3 has 14 residues. The CDR3 is CASSEMQGHGPQHF. In nucleotides, the CDR3 is TGTGCCAGCAGTGAAATGCAGGGGCATGGGCCCCAGCATTTT.

This clone occurred once. J is TRBJ1-1 and V is TRBV29-1, with no clear D. V was clipped by 1 base and J by 11 bases, with 14 bases between them. Germline V CDR1 and CDR2: SQVTM, ANQGSEA. The CDR3 totals 12 residues. The CDR3 loop is CSVEGGAEAAFF. DNA of the CDR3: TGCAGCGTTGAAGGGGGAGCAGAGGCCGCTTTCTTT.

This sequence joins TRBV7-8 and TRBJ1-2; possible D gene TRBD1, 6 bases. CDR3 size: 15 residues. V was cut by 3 bases and J by 0 bases, with 11 bases left in between. Germline V gene sequence: CDR1 SGHVS, CDR2 FQNEAQ. The CDR3 sequence is CASSFGGASNYGYTF. CDR3 sequence (DNA): TGTGCCAGCAGCTTCGGGGGGGCCTCTAACTATGGCTACACCTTC.

The chain carries TRBV25-1 and TRBJ2-5, with TRBD1 identical over 7 bases. The CDR3 has 15 amino acids. With 1 base clipped from V and 5 bases from J, the junction kept 7 bases outside the gene matches. Germline CDR1 and CDR2: MGHDK and SYGVNS. CDR3 bases: TGTGCCAGCAGTGAATTTAAGGGGGCATCTGAGACCCAGTACTTC. Protein sequence: CASSEFKGASETQYF.

The chain joins TRBV6-5 to TRBJ1-2, with D tentatively TRBD1 (6 bases). With 6 bases removed from V and 4 bases from J, the gap between germline ends came to 12 bases. Germline V CDR1 and CDR2: MNHEY, SVGAGI. The CDR3 has 13 residues. CDR3 protein: CASRPDRSYGYTF. The CDR3 DNA is TGTGCCAGCAGACCCGACAGGTCCTATGGCTACACCTTC.